This TCR beta chain comes out of a study of molecular identifiers for immune sequencing clone quantification. TCRdb reprocessed the PCR reads with MiXCR, giving one entry per CDR3 protein. The sample includes around 460,000 distinct CDR3 sequences, over 20% seen only once; the top ten take more than 0.8%. Trimming took off 0 bases at V and 1 base at J, with 10 bases between the two ends. The CDR3 consists of 15 residues. The germline gives CDR1 SGHRS, CDR2 YFSETQ. Using 10%, 30% or 50% RNA, naive CD8 libraries were derived from roughly 20,000 to 1,000,000 sorted cells. Using a CD8+CD4-CCR7+CD45RA+ phenotype, naive CD8 T cells were sorted.

Sample: naive CD8+ T cells from blood, with Jurkat cell RNA spiked in. The subset is: FACS-sorted CD8+CD4-CCR7+CD45RA+ naive T cells. The origin of this receptor is a human donor in good health. Some libraries in this study had Jurkat cell RNA spiked in. This sequence joins TRBV5-1 and TRBJ2-5; a possible D gene is TRBD1 (6 bases). CDR3 sequence (DNA): TGCGCCAGCAGCTTGGACGGGGACATCCAAGAGACCCAGTACTTC. Protein product: CASSLDGDIQETQYF.